This T cell receptor (beta chain) comes out of a study of T cell responses to AZD1222 COVID-19 vaccine. Study background: Pooling covered second doses at about 4 or about 12 weeks.

Germline V lookup: CDR1 MDHEN, CDR2 SYDVKM. This CDR3 has 15 residues. Trimming pared 5 bases from V and 5 bases from J, leaving 19 bases between. This table comes from immunoSEQ multiplex PCR, and its TCRdb copy is limited to in-frame clones, with some not included. The table lists fewer than 120,000 clones, about four fifths of them singletons, with around 4.6% in the top ten. Specimen: peripheral blood, collected on day 0 of AZD1222 vaccination. The receptor's source is an adult in good health. This sequence joins TRBV28 and TRBJ2-7, with a weak D call TRBD2 (5 bases). CDR3: CASSVVGVSAHEQYF. The CDR3, as DNA: TGTGCCAGCAGTGTGGTCGGGGTTTCGGCACACGAGCAGTACTTC. Full variable domain (rest looked up from reference TRBV28 and TRBJ2-7): DVKVTQSSRYLVKRTGEKVFLECVQDMDHENMFWYRQDPGLGLRLIYFSYDVKMKEKGDIPEGYSVSREKKERFSLILESASTNQTSMYLCASSVVGVSAHEQYFGPGTRLTVT.